Shown below are 11 T cell receptor beta chains from a single sample sequenced in a study of blood T cell repertoires in COVID-19. Profiled with immunoSEQ multiplex PCR; TCRdb holds only in-frame clones, not every one. The table lists 150,000 to 200,000 clones, approximately 80% of them singletons. The specimen was peripheral blood. The origin of the receptors is a woman of 80 years or more with acute or convalescent COVID-19.

The rearrangement joins TRBV5-1 to TRBJ1-1; the D is unclear. The CDR3 length is 14 residues. Per germline, CDR1 SGHRS and CDR2 YFSETQ. With 1 base removed from V and 1 base from J, the gap between germline ends came to 8 bases. Here the CDR3 reads CASSLYGENTEAFF. CDR3 nucleotide sequence: TGCGCCAGCAGCTTGTACGGGGAGAACACTGAAGCTTTCTTT.

The rearrangement uses TRBV4-1 and TRBJ2-3, with D perhaps TRBD1 (5 bases). The germline gives CDR1 MGHRA, CDR2 YSYEKL. The V end lost 2 bases, the J end lost 6 bases, and 12 bases lay between the germline ends. This CDR3 region has 14 residues. The CDR3 reads CASSQRQGTDTQYF. In DNA, the CDR3 is TGCGCCAGCAGCCAACGGCAGGGTACGGATACGCAGTATTTT.

This chain uses TRBV30 with TRBJ2-1; TRBD2 is a possible D gene (6 bases). The V end was cut by 2 bases, the J end by 6 bases, with 14 bases between. The CDR3 spans 14 residues. In germline, CDR1 is GTSNPN, CDR2 SVGIG (reference sequence). The CDR3 protein is CAWSRGFGVNEQFF. The CDR3 coding sequence is TGTGCCTGGAGTCGGGGGTTTGGGGTCAATGAGCAGTTCTTC.

The V and J genes are TRBV10-3 and TRBJ1-1; possibly TRBD1 for D (5 bases). Looked up from germline, CDR1 is ENHRY and CDR2 is SYGVKD. V was clipped by 0 bases and J by 4 bases, with 12 bases between them. The CDR3 extends over 15 amino acids. CDR3 coding DNA: TGTGCCATCAGTGAGTCAAGGGTAGGGGTCACTGAAGCTTTCTTT. It codes for CAISESRVGVTEAFF.

This clone appeared once. The chain combines TRBV6-2 or TRBV6-3 with TRBJ2-7; 10 positions match TRBD2. CDR3 length equals 15 residues. J lost 3 bases, V lost 6 bases, and 8 bases had no gene match. Germline lookup yields CDR1 MNHEY and CDR2 SVGEGT. The CDR3 spells CASSSTSGAFYEQYF. The CDR3, as DNA: TGTGCCAGCAGCTCAACTAGCGGGGCCTTCTACGAGCAGTACTTC.

CDR3 bases: TGTGCCAGCAGCGTCGGTAGCGGGAGGGCCGGGGAGACCCAGTACTTC. Residues: CASSVGSGRAGETQYF. The chain carries TRBV9 and TRBJ2-5, with 11 nucleotides matching TRBD2. The germline V gene encodes CDR1 SGDLS and CDR2 YYNGEE. The CDR3 consists of 16 residues. Trimming took 2 bases from V and 5 from J; bases not matched to a gene: 8.

This clone was detected once. This chain connects TRBV12-5 to TRBJ2-7, with TRBD1 matching over 7 bases. In germline, CDR1 is LGHNT, CDR2 FRNRAP. The CDR3 extends over 16 amino acids. V shed 4 bases, J shed 4 bases, and the junction held 13 bases outside the gene matches. CDR3 DNA: TGTGCTAGTGGTTCGACCTCGACAGGGACAGAGTACGAGCAGTACTTC. This codes for CASGSTSTGTEYEQYF. The complete variable domain, with remaining parts taken from reference TRBV12-5 and TRBJ2-7, reads DARVTQTPRHKVTEMGQEVTMRCQPILGHNTVFWYRQTMMQGLELLAYFRNRAPLDDSGMPKDRFSAEMPDATLATLKIQPSEPRDSAVYFCASGSTSTGTEYEQYFGPGTRLTVT.

CDR3 DNA sequence: TGTGCCAGCAGTGTAGGGGGATCTGGAAACACCATATATTTT. Translation gives CASSVGGSGNTIYF. This chain uses TRBV2 with TRBJ1-3, with a possible D match to TRBD1 (6 bases). CDR3 length equals 14 residues. From germline, CDR1 is SNHLY and CDR2 FYNNEI. V was cut by 4 bases and J by 1 base, with 8 bases left in between. Variable domain in full (rest from reference TRBV2 and TRBJ1-3): EPEVTQTPSHQVTQMGQEVILRCVPISNHLYFYWYRQILGQKVEFLVSFYNNEISEKSEIFDDQFSVERPDGSNFTLKIRSTKLEDSAMYFCASSVGGSGNTIYFGEGSWLTVV.

CDR3 DNA sequence: TGTGCCAGCAGTTACCTTACTACAGGGGCGGCCATATACACCTTC. It codes for CASSYLTTGAAIYTF. The chain carries TRBV6-5 and TRBJ1-2, with TRBD1 matching 7 bases. The V segment lost 2 bases and the J segment 11 bases; nucleotides outside the gene matches: 14. In germline, CDR1 is MNHEY, CDR2 SVGAGI. This CDR3 is built from 15 residues.

This clone occurred a few times. J is TRBJ2-1 and V is TRBV19; a weak D match, TRBD2 (5 bases). CDR3 length equals 15 residues. V lost 2 bases and J 5 bases, leaving 13 bases between the germline ends. Germline lookup yields CDR1 LNHDA and CDR2 SQIVND (reference sequence). Here the CDR3 reads CASSITGNWDNEQFF. The DNA for the CDR3 is TGTGCCAGTAGTATAACGGGGAATTGGGACAATGAGCAGTTCTTC.

The chain combines TRBV7-9 with TRBJ1-2; TRBD1 aligns across 7 bases. The junction had 1 base not matched to a gene; V was cut back by 3 bases and J by 0 bases. CDR3 size: 14 residues. In germline, CDR1 is SEHNR, CDR2 FQNEAQ (reference sequence). CDR3 nucleotides: TGTGCCAGCAGCTTCGGGACAGCTAACTATGGCTACACCTTC. Amino acid sequence: CASSFGTANYGYTF.